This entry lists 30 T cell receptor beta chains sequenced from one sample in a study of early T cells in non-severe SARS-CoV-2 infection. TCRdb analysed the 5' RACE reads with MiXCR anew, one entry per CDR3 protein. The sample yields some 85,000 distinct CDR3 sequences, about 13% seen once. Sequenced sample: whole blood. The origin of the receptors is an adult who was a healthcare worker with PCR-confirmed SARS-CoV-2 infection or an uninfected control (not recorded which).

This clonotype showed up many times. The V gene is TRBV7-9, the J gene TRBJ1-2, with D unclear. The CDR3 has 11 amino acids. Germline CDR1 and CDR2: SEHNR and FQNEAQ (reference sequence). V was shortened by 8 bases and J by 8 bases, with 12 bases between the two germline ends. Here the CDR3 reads CASPGLGGYTF. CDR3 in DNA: TGTGCCAGCCCCGGACTAGGAGGCTACACCTTC.

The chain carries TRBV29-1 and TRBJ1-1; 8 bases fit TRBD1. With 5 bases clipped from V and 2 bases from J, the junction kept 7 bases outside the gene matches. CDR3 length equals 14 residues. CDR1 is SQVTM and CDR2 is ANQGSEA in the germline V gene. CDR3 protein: CSVYQGAANTEAFF. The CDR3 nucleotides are TGCAGCGTTTATCAGGGGGCGGCTAACACTGAAGCTTTCTTT.

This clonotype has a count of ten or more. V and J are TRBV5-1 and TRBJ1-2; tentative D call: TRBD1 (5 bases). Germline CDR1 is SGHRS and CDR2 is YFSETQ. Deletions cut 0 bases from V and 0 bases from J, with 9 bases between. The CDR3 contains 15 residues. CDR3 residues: CASSLDGHSNYGYTF. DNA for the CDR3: TGCGCCAGCAGCTTGGACGGACACTCTAACTATGGCTACACCTTC.

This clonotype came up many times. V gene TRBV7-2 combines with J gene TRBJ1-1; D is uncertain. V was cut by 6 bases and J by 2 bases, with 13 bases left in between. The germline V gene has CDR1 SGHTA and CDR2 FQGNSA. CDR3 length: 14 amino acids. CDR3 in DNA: TGTGCCAGCAGTTTTCGGACCGGCAACACTGAAGCTTTCTTT. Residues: CASSFRTGNTEAFF.

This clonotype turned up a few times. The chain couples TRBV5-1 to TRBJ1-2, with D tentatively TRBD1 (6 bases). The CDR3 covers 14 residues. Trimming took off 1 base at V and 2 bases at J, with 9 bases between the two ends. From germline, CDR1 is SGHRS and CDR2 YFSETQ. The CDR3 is CASSLQTGNYGYTF. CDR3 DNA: TGCGCCAGCAGCTTGCAAACAGGGAACTATGGCTACACCTTC.

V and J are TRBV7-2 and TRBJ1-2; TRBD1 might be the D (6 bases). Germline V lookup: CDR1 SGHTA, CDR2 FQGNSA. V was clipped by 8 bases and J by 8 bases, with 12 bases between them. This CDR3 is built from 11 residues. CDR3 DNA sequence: TGTGCCAGCCAGACAGGACGGGGCTACACCTTC. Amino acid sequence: CASQTGRGYTF.

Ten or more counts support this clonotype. CDR3 bases: TGTGCCAGCAGCTTAGTTTCACTAGTGGTCAATGAGCAGTTCTTC. This translates into CASSLVSLVVNEQFF. The chain uses TRBV11-2 and TRBJ2-1, with a tentative D call TRBD2 (5 bases). The CDR3 is 15 residues long. The germline V and J ends were trimmed by 1 base and 6 bases, with 13 bases remaining between them. The V gene's germline CDR1 is SGHAT and CDR2 FQNNGV. Looking up the rest from reference TRBV11-2 and TRBJ2-1 gives the full variable domain: EAGVAQSPRYKIIEKRQSVAFWCNPISGHATLYWYQQILGQGPKLLIQFQNNGVVDDSQLPKDRFSAERLKGVDSTLKIQPAKLEDSAVYLCASSLVSLVVNEQFFGPGTRLTVL.

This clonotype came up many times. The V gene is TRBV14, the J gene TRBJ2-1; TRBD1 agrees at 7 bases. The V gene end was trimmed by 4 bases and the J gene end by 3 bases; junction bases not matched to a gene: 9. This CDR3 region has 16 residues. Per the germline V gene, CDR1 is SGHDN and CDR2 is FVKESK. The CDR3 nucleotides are TGTGCCAGCAGCCCCCGACAGGGCACCTACTACAATGAGCAGTTCTTC. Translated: CASSPRQGTYYNEQFF.

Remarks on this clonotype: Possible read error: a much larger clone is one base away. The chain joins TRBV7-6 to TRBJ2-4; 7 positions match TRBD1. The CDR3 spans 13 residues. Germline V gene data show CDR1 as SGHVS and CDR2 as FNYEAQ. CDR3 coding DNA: TGTGCCAGCAGCTTAGGTCAGGGGGACATTCGGTACTTC. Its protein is CASSLGQGDIRYF.

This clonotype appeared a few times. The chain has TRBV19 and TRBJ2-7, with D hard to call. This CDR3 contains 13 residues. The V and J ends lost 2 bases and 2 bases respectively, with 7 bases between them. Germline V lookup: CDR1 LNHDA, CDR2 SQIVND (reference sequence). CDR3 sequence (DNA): TGTGCCAGTAGTATAAGGCAGACCTACGAGCAGTACTTC. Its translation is CASSIRQTYEQYF.

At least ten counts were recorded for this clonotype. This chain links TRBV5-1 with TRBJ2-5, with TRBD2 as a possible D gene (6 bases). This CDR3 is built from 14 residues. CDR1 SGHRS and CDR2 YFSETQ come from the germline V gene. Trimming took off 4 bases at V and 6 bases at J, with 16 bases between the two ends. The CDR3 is CASSPGTDTKTQYF. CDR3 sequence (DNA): TGCGCCAGCAGCCCGGGGACTGATACCAAGACCCAGTACTTC.

CDR3 loop: CASLSGEETQYF. The CDR3 DNA sequence: TGTGCCAGCCTTAGCGGGGAGGAGACCCAGTACTTC. The chain is built from TRBV25-1 and TRBJ2-5, with 8 bases matching TRBD2. CDR1 is MGHDK, CDR2 SYGVNS, per germline. The junction had 4 bases not matched to a gene; V was cut back by 8 bases and J by 5 bases. CDR3 length: 12 residues. Full variable domain (outside the CDR3, taken from reference TRBV25-1 and TRBJ2-5): EADIYQTPRYLVIGTGKKITLECSQTMGHDKMYWYQQDPGMELHLIHYSYGVNSTEKGDLSSESTVSRIRTEHFPLTLESARPSHTSQYLCASLSGEETQYFGPGTRLLVL.

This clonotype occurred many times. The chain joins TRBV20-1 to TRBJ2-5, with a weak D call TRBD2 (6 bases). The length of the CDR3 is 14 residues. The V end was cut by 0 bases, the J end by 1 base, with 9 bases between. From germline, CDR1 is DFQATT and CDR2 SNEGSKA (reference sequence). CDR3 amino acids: CSARDGGIQETQYF. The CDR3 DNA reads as TGCAGTGCTAGAGATGGGGGGATCCAAGAGACCCAGTACTTC.

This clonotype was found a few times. The CDR3 DNA is TGCGCCAGCACCCCTGGGCAGGGGGCAACTGGGGCCAACGTCCTGACTTTC. As protein: CASTPGQGATGANVLTF. V is TRBV23-1 and J is TRBJ2-6; 8 nucleotides agree with TRBD1. TRBV23-1 is classed as an ORF, of uncertain function. Trimming cost V 7 bases and J 2 bases; bases outside gene matches: 10. The CDR3 runs to 17 residues.

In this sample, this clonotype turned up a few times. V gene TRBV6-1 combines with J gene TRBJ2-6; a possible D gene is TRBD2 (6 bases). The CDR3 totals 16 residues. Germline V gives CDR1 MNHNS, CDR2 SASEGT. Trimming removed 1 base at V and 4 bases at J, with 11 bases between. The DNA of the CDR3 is TGTGCCAGCAGTGAAGGCGGGGTCCCCGGGGCCAACGTCCTGACTTTC. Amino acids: CASSEGGVPGANVLTF.

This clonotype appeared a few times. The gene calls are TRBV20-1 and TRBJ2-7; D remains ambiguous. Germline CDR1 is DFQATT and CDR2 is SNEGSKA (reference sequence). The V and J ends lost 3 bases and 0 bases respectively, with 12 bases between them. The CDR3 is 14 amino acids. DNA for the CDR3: TGCAGTGCTAGCCCTGGTTATAGCTCCTACGAGCAGTACTTC. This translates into CSASPGYSSYEQYF.

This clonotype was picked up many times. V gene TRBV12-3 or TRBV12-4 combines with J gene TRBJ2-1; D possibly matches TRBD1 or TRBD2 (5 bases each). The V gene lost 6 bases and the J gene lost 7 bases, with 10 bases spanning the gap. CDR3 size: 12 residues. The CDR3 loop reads CASSLWGNEQFF. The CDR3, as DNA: TGTGCCAGCAGCTTATGGGGGAATGAGCAGTTCTTC.

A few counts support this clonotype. DNA of the CDR3: TGTGCCAGCACCAATGAAGCTTTCTTT. Protein: CASTNEAFF. The rearrangement uses TRBV6-6 and TRBJ1-1, with D unresolved. V dropped 7 bases and J dropped 7 bases, with 4 bases sitting between them. Germline V gives CDR1 MNHNY, CDR2 SVGAGI (reference sequence). CDR3 size: 9 residues.

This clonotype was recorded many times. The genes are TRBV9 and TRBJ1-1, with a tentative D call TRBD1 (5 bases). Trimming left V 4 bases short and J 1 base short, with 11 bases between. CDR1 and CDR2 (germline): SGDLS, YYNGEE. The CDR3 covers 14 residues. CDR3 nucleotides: TGTGCCAGCAGCTCCCAGGGCCCGAACACTGAAGCTTTCTTT. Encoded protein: CASSSQGPNTEAFF.

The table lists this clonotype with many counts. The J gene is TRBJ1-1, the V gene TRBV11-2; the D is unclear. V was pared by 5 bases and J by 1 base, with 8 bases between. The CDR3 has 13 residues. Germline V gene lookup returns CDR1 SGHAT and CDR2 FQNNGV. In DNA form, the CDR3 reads TGTGCCAGCAGCCCTGGAGAGAACACTGAAGCTTTCTTT. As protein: CASSPGENTEAFF.

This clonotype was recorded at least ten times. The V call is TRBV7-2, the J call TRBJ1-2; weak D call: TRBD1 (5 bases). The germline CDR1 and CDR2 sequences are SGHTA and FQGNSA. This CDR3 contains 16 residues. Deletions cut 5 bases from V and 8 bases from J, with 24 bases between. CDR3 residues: CASSQPSADRLRGYTF. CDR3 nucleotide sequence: TGTGCCAGCAGCCAACCCTCTGCTGACAGACTTAGGGGCTACACCTTC. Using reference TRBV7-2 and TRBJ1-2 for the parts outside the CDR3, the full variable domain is GAGVSQSPSNKVTEKGKDVELRCDPISGHTALYWYRQSLGQGLEFLIYFQGNSAPDKSGLPSDRFSAERTGGSVSTLTIQRTQQEDSAVYLCASSQPSADRLRGYTFGSGTRLTVV.

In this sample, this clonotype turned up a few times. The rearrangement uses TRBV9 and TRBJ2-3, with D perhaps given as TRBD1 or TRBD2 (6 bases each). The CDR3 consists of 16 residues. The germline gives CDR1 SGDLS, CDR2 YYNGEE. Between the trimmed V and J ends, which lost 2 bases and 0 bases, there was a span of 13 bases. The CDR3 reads CASSVSGGPSTDTQYF. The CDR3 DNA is TGTGCCAGCAGCGTCTCCGGGGGCCCTAGCACAGATACGCAGTATTTT.

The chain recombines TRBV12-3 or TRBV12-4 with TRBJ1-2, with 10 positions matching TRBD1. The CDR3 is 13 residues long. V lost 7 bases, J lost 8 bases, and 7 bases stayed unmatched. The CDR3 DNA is TGTGCCAGCAATCGGGACAGGGGTCCCGGCTACACCTTC. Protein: CASNRDRGPGYTF.

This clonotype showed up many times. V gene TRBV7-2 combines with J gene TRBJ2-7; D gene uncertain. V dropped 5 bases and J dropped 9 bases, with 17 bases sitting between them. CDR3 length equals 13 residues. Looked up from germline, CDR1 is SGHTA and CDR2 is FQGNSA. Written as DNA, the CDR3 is TGTGCCAGCAGCCCACGACCCCTAGTCGTGCAGTACTTC. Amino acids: CASSPRPLVVQYF.

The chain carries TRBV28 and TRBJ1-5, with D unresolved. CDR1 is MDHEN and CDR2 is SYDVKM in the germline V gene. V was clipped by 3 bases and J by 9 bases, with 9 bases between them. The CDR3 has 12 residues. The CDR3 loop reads CASSFISRPQHF. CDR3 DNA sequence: TGTGCCAGCAGTTTTATAAGTCGGCCCCAGCATTTT.

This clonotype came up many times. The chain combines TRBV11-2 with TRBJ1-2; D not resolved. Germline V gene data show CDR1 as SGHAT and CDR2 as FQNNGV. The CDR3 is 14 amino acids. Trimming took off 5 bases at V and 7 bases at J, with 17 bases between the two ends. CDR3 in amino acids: CASSPLVGVLGYTF. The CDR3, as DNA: TGTGCCAGCAGCCCCCTCGTGGGCGTCCTTGGCTACACCTTC.

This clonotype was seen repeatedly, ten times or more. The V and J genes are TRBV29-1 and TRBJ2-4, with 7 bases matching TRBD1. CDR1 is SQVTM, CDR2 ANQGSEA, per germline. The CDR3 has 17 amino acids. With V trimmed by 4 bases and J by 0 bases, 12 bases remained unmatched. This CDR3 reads CSVGYRKGAGAKNIQYF. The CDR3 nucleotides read TGCAGCGTTGGGTATAGGAAGGGGGCAGGAGCCAAAAACATTCAGTACTTC.

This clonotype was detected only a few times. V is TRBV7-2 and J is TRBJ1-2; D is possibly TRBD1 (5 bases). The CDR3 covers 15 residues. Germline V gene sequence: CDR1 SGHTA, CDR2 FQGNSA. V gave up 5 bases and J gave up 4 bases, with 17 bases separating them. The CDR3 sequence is CASSPARQGGYGYTF. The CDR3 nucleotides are TGTGCCAGCAGCCCGGCACGGCAGGGTGGCTATGGCTACACCTTC.

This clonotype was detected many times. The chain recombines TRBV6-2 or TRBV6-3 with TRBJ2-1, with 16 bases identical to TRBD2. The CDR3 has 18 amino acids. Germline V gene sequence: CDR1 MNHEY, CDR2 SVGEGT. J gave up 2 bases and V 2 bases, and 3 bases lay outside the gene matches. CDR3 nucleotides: TGTGCCAGCAGTTACCCGGGACTAGCGGGGGGGGCCTACAATGAGCAGTTCTTC. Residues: CASSYPGLAGGAYNEQFF.

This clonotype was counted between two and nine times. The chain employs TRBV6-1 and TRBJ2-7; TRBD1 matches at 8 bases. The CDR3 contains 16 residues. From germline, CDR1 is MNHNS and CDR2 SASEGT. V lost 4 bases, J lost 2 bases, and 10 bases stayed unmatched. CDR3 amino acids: CASSGALGQATYEQYF. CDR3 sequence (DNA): TGTGCCAGCAGTGGGGCTTTGGGACAGGCGACCTACGAGCAGTACTTC.